Only one count was recorded for the clone carrying this T cell receptor (beta chain). V was clipped by 0 bases and J by 1 base, with 13 bases between them. This CDR3 has 17 residues. CDR1 and CDR2 from the germline V gene are KGHSH and LQKENI. Repertoires were generated with immunoSEQ multiplex PCR, while TCRdb's copy carries only in-frame clones and drops some. Altogether around 1,900,000 clones are present, roughly 95% being singletons, with the ten largest covering more than 1.5%. Naive CD8 cells lacked CD45RO, underwent positive selection for CCR7 and left out terminally differentiated effector memory CD45RA+ cells. This sample stems from a study of shared clonotypes between healthy human individuals.

This sequence originates from a man aged 18 to 35 in good health. Some clones in this sample may be carry-over from other donors' samples. The source material was naive CD8+ T cells from PBMCs. The rearrangement joins TRBV18 to TRBJ2-1; D may be TRBD2 (6 bases). The CDR3 is CASSPPQRGASYNEQFF. The CDR3 DNA reads as TGTGCCAGCTCACCACCTCAGCGCGGGGCTTCCTACAATGAGCAGTTCTTC.